A selection of T cell receptor beta chains follows, all from one sample in a study of T cell responses to AZD1222 COVID-19 vaccine. The data were produced by immunoSEQ multiplex PCR, yet TCRdb's version contains in-frame clones alone and is incomplete. The profile shows 110,000 to 150,000 clones, approximately 88% of them singletons. The source material was peripheral blood, sampled on day 0 of AZD1222 vaccination. These receptors were obtained from an adult in good health. Both conserved end residues are trimmed from each CDR3. The order of the fields is clone size, V gene, CDR3 protein. Clone size is stated in some rows and not others, as once, few, many or a class when expanded.

clone size: .; V gene: TRBV19; CDR3 protein: ASNVGGYQPQH
clone size: .; V gene: TRBV11-1; CDR3 protein: ASTFFREGANEAF
clone size: .; V gene: TRBV29-1; CDR3 protein: SVEDMGQGLVNTEAF
clone size: .; V gene: TRBV11-2; CDR3 protein: ASSFDPGQAF
clone size: few; V gene: TRBV7-3; CDR3 protein: ASSRQGTSTDTQY
clone size: .; V gene: TRBV9; CDR3 protein: ASSVEGTGKRWT
clone size: few; V gene: TRBV7-3; CDR3 protein: ASSALQGSEQY
clone size: .; V gene: TRBV18; CDR3 protein: ASSPGQGGNIQY
clone size: .; V gene: TRBV28; CDR3 protein: ASSSGTGFNQPQH
clone size: .; V gene: TRBV28; CDR3 protein: ASSFLGRGYEQY
clone size: .; V gene: TRBV2; CDR3 protein: ASKQFATETQY
clone size: .; V gene: TRBV5-8; CDR3 protein: ASSLGAGTGSVSGYT
clone size: .; V gene: TRBV6-2/TRBV6-3; CDR3 protein: ASSDDIGEQY
clone size: .; V gene: TRBV2; CDR3 protein: ASKYRGGGMNTEAF
clone size: few; V gene: TRBV18; CDR3 protein: ASSPTDRSYYEQY
clone size: .; V gene: TRBV6-5; CDR3 protein: ASSRQGDNSPLH
clone size: .; V gene: TRBV9; CDR3 protein: ASSVLAGDYQETQY
clone size: once; V gene: TRBV5-5; CDR3 protein: ASSLDSGGAWYEQY
clone size: .; V gene: TRBV5-1; CDR3 protein: ASGTGTGDTGELF
clone size: .; V gene: TRBV19; CDR3 protein: ASSLAGYEQY
clone size: .; V gene: TRBV7-8; CDR3 protein: ASSREVGTDTQY
clone size: .; V gene: TRBV5-6; CDR3 protein: ASSPVTRLWYGYT
clone size: .; V gene: TRBV7-9; CDR3 protein: ASSLGDGGYT
clone size: .; V gene: TRBV11-2; CDR3 protein: ASSPSGNTEAF
clone size: few; V gene: TRBV6-5; CDR3 protein: ASSYFGTESYEQY
clone size: .; V gene: TRBV5-6; CDR3 protein: ASSVGYRVRSPLH
clone size: .; V gene: TRBV7-2; CDR3 protein: ASSSPWLDTGELF
clone size: .; V gene: TRBV4-3; CDR3 protein: ASSQDLSWGANVLT
clone size: .; V gene: TRBV15; CDR3 protein: ATTTGANVLT
clone size: .; V gene: TRBV5-1; CDR3 protein: ASSPLPSYEQY
clone size: .; V gene: TRBV6-5; CDR3 protein: ASRAGWDGEQY
clone size: .; V gene: TRBV7-6; CDR3 protein: ASSHGTSGVYEQY
clone size: .; V gene: TRBV12-3/TRBV12-4; CDR3 protein: ASNDQGHYGYT
clone size: .; V gene: TRBV28; CDR3 protein: ASSLTLGWAEAF
clone size: .; V gene: TRBV30; CDR3 protein: AWSLSENYGYT
clone size: .; V gene: TRBV5-1; CDR3 protein: ASSGQLGTNEKLF
clone size: .; V gene: TRBV6-5; CDR3 protein: ASRRVDQPQH
clone size: .; V gene: TRBV7-9; CDR3 protein: ASSLEYPSQETQY
clone size: .; V gene: TRBV7-9; CDR3 protein: ASSQWTGVNEKLF
clone size: .; V gene: TRBV25-1; CDR3 protein: ASSVGGAGANVLT
clone size: .; V gene: TRBV19; CDR3 protein: ASRVFVNTEAF
clone size: .; V gene: TRBV5-4; CDR3 protein: ASSKDSYEQY
clone size: .; V gene: TRBV3-1/TRBV3-2; CDR3 protein: ASSQDFGYTQY
clone size: .; V gene: TRBV4-3; CDR3 protein: ASSQVIFRNSPLH
clone size: .; V gene: TRBV5-1; CDR3 protein: ASSLRGQANTGELF
clone size: .; V gene: TRBV7-2; CDR3 protein: ASSLASGRSYEQY
clone size: .; V gene: TRBV6-5; CDR3 protein: ASSYNRNYGYT
clone size: .; V gene: TRBV18; CDR3 protein: ASSPQKSGNTIY
clone size: .; V gene: TRBV2; CDR3 protein: ASSVTGNQPQH
clone size: .; V gene: TRBV14; CDR3 protein: ASSQGPEVFGTMNTEAF
clone size: .; V gene: TRBV3-1/TRBV3-2; CDR3 protein: ASSQVGRLGYT
clone size: .; V gene: TRBV28; CDR3 protein: ASSHRDSYGYT
clone size: .; V gene: TRBV5-4; CDR3 protein: ASSFGLAGVQGEQF
clone size: .; V gene: TRBV7-3; CDR3 protein: ASSLRAETEAF
clone size: .; V gene: TRBV12-2; CDR3 protein: ASRSRGTAKTDTQY
clone size: .; V gene: TRBV12-5; CDR3 protein: ASGSRDRGLYEQY
clone size: .; V gene: TRBV9; CDR3 protein: ASSVRLAGVSEQF
clone size: .; V gene: TRBV18; CDR3 protein: ASSEITTVEQY
clone size: .; V gene: TRBV9; CDR3 protein: ASSVTTSGSNEQF
clone size: once; V gene: TRBV7-2; CDR3 protein: ASSSGETSTDTQY